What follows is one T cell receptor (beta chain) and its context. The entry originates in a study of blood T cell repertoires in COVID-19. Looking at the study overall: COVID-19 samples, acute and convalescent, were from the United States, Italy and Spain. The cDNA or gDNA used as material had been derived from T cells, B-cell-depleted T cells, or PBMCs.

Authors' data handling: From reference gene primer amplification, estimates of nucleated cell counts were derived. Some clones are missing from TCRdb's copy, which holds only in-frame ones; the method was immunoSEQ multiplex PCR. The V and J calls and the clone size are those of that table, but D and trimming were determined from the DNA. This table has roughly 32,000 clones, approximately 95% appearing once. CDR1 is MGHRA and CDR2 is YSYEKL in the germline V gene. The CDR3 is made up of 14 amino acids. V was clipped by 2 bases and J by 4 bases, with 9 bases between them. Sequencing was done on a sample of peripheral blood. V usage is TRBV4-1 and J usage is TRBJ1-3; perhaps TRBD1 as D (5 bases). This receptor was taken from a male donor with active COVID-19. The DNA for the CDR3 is TGCGCCAGCAGCCAACAGGGAAGAGGAAACACCATATATTTT. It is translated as CASSQQGRGNTIYF.